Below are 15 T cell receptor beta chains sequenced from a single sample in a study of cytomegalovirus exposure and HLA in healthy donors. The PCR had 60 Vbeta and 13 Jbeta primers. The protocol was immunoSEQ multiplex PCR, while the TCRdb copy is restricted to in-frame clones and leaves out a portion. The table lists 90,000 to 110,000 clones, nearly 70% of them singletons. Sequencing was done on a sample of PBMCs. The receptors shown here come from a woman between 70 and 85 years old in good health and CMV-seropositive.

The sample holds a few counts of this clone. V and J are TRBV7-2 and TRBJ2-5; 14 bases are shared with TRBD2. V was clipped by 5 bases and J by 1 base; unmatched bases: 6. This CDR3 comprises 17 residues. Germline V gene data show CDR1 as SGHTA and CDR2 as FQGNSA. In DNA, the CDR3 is TGTGCCAGCAGCAACCCCGGACTAGCGGGGGGCCAAGAGACCCAGTACTTC. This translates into CASSNPGLAGGQETQYF.

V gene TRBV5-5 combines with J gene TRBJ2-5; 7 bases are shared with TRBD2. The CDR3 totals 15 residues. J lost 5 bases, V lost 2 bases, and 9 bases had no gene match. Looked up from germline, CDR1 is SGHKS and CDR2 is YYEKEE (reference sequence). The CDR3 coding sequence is TGTGCCAGCAGCTTTGGAGGACTAGGCGGTGAGACCCAGTACTTC. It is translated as CASSFGGLGGETQYF.

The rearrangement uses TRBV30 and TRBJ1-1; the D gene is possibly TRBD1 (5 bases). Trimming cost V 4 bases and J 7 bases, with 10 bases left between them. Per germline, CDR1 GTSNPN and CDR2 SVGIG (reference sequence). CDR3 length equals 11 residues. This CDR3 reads CAWKGRHEAFF. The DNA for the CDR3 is TGTGCCTGGAAGGGGCGTCATGAAGCTTTCTTT.

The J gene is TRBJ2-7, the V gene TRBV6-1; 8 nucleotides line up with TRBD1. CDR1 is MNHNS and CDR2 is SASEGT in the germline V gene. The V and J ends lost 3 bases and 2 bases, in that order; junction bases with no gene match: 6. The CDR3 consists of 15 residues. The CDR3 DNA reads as TGTGCCAGCAGTGACCCGGGGACAGGAACCTACGAGCAGTACTTC. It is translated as CASSDPGTGTYEQYF.

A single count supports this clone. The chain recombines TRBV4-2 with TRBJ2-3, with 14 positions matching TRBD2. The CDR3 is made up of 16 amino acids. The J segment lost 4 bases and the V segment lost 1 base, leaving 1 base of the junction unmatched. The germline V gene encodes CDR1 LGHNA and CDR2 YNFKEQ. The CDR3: CASSQVGLAGADTQYF. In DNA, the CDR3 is TGTGCCAGCAGCCAAGTGGGACTAGCGGGAGCAGATACGCAGTATTTT.

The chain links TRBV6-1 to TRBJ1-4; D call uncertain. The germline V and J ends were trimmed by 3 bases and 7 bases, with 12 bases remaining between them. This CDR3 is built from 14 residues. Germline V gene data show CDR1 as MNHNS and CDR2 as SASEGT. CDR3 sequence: CASSELPGSEKLFF. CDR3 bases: TGTGCCAGCAGTGAGTTGCCTGGGAGTGAAAAACTGTTTTTT.

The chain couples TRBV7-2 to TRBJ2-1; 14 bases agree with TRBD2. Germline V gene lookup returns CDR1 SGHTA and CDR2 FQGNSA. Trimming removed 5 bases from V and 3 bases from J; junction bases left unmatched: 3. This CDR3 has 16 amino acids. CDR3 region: CASSGTSGGLYNEQFF. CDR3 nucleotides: TGTGCCAGCAGCGGGACTAGCGGGGGCCTCTACAATGAGCAGTTCTTC.

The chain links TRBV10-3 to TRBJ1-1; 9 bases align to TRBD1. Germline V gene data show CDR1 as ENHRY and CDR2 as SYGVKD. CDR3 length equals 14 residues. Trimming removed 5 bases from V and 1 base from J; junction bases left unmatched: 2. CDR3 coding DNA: TGTGCCATCAGTTGGGGACAGGGGAACACTGAAGCTTTCTTT. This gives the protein CAISWGQGNTEAFF.

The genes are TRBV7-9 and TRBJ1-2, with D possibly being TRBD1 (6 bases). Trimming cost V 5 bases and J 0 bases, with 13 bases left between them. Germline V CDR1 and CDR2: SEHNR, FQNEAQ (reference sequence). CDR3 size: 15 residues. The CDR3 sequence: CASSLGQSANYGYTF. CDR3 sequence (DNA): TGTGCCAGCAGCCTCGGACAGTCAGCTAACTATGGCTACACCTTC.

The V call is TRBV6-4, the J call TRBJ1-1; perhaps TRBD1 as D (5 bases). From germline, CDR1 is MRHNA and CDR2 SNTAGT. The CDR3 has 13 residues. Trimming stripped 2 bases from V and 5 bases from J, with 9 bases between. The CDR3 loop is CASSDRGVTEAFF. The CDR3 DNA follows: TGTGCCAGCAGTGACCGGGGGGTGACTGAAGCTTTCTTT.

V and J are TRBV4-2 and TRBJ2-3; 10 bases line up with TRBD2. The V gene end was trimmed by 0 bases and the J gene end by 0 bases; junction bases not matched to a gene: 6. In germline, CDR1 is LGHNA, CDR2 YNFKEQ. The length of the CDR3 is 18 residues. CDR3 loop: CASSQDASGGTSTDTQYF. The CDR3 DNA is TGTGCCAGCAGCCAAGATGCTAGCGGGGGAACTAGCACAGATACGCAGTATTTT.

The CDR3 here is CASSLELFATNEKLFF. DNA of the CDR3: TGCGCCAGCAGCTTGGAACTATTTGCAACTAATGAAAAACTGTTTTTT. The rearrangement joins TRBV5-1 to TRBJ1-4; D not resolved. Trimming stripped 0 bases from V and 0 bases from J, with 9 bases between. CDR1 and CDR2 from the germline V gene are SGHRS and YFSETQ. The CDR3 is made up of 16 amino acids.

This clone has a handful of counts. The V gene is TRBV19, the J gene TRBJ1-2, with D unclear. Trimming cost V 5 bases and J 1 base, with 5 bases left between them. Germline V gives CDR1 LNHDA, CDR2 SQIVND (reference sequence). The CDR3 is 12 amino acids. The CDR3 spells CASSLSNYGYTF. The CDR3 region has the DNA TGTGCCAGTAGTCTGAGTAACTATGGCTACACCTTC.

In nucleotides, the CDR3 is TGTGCCAGTAGTCTGGGGACTAGCGGGGGGGCCTCCTACAATGAGCAGTTCTTC. Protein sequence: CASSLGTSGGASYNEQFF. The gene calls are TRBV19 and TRBJ2-1, with 16 bases identical to TRBD2. V was pared by 5 bases and J by 0 bases, with 4 bases of the junction left unmatched. CDR3 length equals 18 residues. Germline V gives CDR1 LNHDA, CDR2 SQIVND (reference sequence).

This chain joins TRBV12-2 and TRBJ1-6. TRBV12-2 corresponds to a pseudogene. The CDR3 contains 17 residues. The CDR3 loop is CASREMHSSSYNSPLHF. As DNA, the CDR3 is TGTGCAAGTCGGGAGATGCACTCGAGCTCCTATAATTCACCCCTCCACTTT.